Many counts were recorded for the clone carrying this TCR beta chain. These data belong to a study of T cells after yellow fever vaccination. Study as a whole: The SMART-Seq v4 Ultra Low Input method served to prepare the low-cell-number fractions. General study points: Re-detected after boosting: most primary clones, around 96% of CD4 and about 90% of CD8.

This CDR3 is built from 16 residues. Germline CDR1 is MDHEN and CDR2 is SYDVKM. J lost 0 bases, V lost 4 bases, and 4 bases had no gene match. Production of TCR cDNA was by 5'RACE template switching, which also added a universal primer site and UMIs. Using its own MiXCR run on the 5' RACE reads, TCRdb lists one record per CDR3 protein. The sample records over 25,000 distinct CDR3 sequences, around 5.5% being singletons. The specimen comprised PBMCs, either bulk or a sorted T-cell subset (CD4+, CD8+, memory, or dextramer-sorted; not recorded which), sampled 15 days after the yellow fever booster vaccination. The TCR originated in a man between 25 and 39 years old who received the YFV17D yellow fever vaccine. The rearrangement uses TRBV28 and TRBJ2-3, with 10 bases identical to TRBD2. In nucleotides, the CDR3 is TGTGCCAGCAGTTCAGGACTAGCGGAGAGCACAGATACGCAGTATTTT. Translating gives CASSSGLAESTDTQYF.